These T cell receptor beta chains were read from a single sample in a study of T-cell memory formation after mild COVID-19. MiXCR was run by TCRdb on the 5' RACE reads, yielding one entry per CDR3 protein. The sample yields approximately 260,000 distinct CDR3 sequences, approximately 19% seen once. The sequenced material came from PBMCs or a T cell subset sorted from them (not recorded which). These receptors were obtained from a man aged 18 to 29 who had mild COVID-19 (a few samples of this study predate the infection). Cell type and time point are not known. CDR3s include the opening cysteine and the closing phenylalanine or tryptophan. The order of the fields is D gene, CDR3 length, J gene, clone size, V gene, CDR3 protein, CDR3 DNA. D genes are given only for firm matches. Expanded clones get a size class; other rows say once, few or many, or leave the size out.

TRBD1 16 TRBJ1-2 few TRBV5-1 CASSPTNGGGSYGYTF TGCGCCAGCAGCCCAACGAATGGAGGGGGCAGCTATGGCTACACCTTC
NA 12 TRBJ2-5 NA TRBV29-1 CSLVYGEETQYF TGCAGCCTCGTGTACGGTGAAGAGACCCAGTACTTC
NA 13 TRBJ1-2 NA TRBV20-1 CSAREGLGYGYTF TGCAGTGCTAGAGAGGGGCTGGGCTATGGCTACACCTTC
NA 16 TRBJ2-4 NA TRBV25-1 CASSASGALAKNIQYF TGTGCCAGCAGTGCTTCCGGGGCCTTAGCCAAAAACATTCAGTACTTC
TRBD1 15 TRBJ1-3 many TRBV6-5 CASSLLQGAGNTIYF TGTGCCAGCAGCCTCCTACAGGGGGCTGGAAACACCATATATTTT
NA 16 TRBJ2-7 NA TRBV4-1 CASSQLLGSGPSEQYF TGCGCCAGCAGCCAACTATTGGGGAGCGGGCCTTCCGAGCAGTACTTC
NA 12 TRBJ2-1 few TRBV20-1 CSARDGGREQFF TGCAGTGCTAGAGACGGGGGTAGGGAGCAGTTCTTC
NA 15 TRBJ1-5 NA TRBV6-2/TRBV6-3 CASSRPTVGNQPQHF TGTGCCAGCAGCCGCCCGACCGTGGGCAATCAGCCCCAGCATTTT
TRBD2 11 TRBJ2-7 NA TRBV6-1 CASSRLAEQYF TGTGCCAGCAGTAGACTAGCCGAGCAGTACTTC
NA 13 TRBJ2-7 many TRBV5-1 CASSSDSPYEQYF TGCGCCAGCAGCTCGGACAGTCCTTACGAGCAGTACTTC
NA 15 TRBJ2-1 few TRBV4-1 CASSLHGVSYNEQFF TGCGCCAGCAGCCTTCACGGGGTCTCCTACAATGAGCAGTTCTTC
NA 17 TRBJ2-2 NA TRBV28 CASTKAGHTSFTGELFF TGTGCCAGCACAAAGGCAGGGCACACGTCGTTCACCGGGGAGCTGTTTTTT
NA 14 TRBJ2-7 NA TRBV15 CATSGDREVYEQYF TGTGCCACCAGCGGAGACAGGGAGGTCTACGAGCAGTACTTC
TRBD1 16 TRBJ2-5 NA TRBV12-5 CASGLHAGTGGLPQYF TGTGCTAGTGGTTTGCACGCCGGGACAGGGGGCCTTCCCCAGTACTTC
TRBD2 14 TRBJ2-5 many TRBV7-6 CASSPTSGHETQYF TGTGCCAGCAGCCCAACTAGCGGGCATGAGACCCAGTACTTC
TRBD2 18 TRBJ2-1 NA TRBV4-2 CASSRTLQAGGGYNEQFF TGTGCCAGCAGCCGCACGTTACAAGCGGGGGGGGGATACAATGAGCAGTTCTTC
NA 12 TRBJ2-5 many TRBV7-2 CASSSGWETQYF TGTGCCAGCAGTTCAGGGTGGGAGACCCAGTACTTC
NA 15 TRBJ1-1 few TRBV7-2 CASSLTGGTGTEAFF TGTGCCAGCAGCTTAACAGGTGGGACGGGCACTGAAGCTTTCTTT
TRBD1 15 TRBJ2-7 NA TRBV6-5 CASSSRDRGSYEQYF TGTGCCAGCAGTTCCCGGGACAGGGGGTCGTACGAGCAGTACTTC
NA 13 TRBJ1-3 few TRBV4-3 CASSRLPPDTIYF TGCGCCAGCAGCCGGCTTCCCCCTGACACCATATATTTT
NA 13 TRBJ1-2 few TRBV12-3/TRBV12-4 CASSWTVNYGYTF TGTGCCAGCAGTTGGACAGTTAACTATGGCTACACCTTC
TRBD2 14 TRBJ2-5 NA TRBV29-1 CSVERGISPETQYF TGCAGCGTTGAGCGGGGGATCTCCCCGGAGACCCAGTACTTC
NA 15 TRBJ1-5 few TRBV7-9 CASSPDGGGNQPQHF TGTGCCAGCAGCCCCGATGGAGGGGGCAATCAGCCCCAGCATTTT
NA 11 TRBJ2-1 few TRBV3-1 CASRGANEQFF TGTGCCAGCAGGGGTGCGAATGAGCAGTTCTTC
TRBD1 17 TRBJ1-2 NA TRBV7-2 CASSLEGDRAVNYGYTF TGTGCCAGCAGCTTAGAGGGGGACAGGGCTGTTAACTATGGCTACACCTTC
NA 17 TRBJ2-1 few TRBV4-1 CASSQPRGGAPHNEQFF TGCGCCAGCAGCCAACCCCGAGGGGGGGCTCCTCACAATGAGCAGTTCTTC
TRBD1 13 TRBJ1-1 NA TRBV20-1 CSARDRSYTEAFF TGCAGTGCCCGGGACAGAAGCTACACTGAAGCTTTCTTT
NA 14 TRBJ2-5 NA TRBV4-2 CASSQDLYQETQYF TGTGCCAGCAGCCAAGATCTGTACCAAGAGACCCAGTACTTC
TRBD1 13 TRBJ1-4 NA TRBV7-6 CASSLGGGGKLFF TGTGCCAGCAGCTTAGGAGGGGGCGGAAAACTGTTTTTT
NA 15 TRBJ1-1 NA TRBV27 CASLGLPGTSTEAFF TGTGCCAGCCTTGGACTCCCCGGAACGAGTACTGAAGCTTTCTTT
TRBD2 16 TRBJ2-3 NA TRBV5-1 CASSLADGSGGDTQYF TGCGCCAGCAGCTTGGCCGATGGTAGCGGGGGCGATACGCAGTATTTT
NA 15 TRBJ2-4 many TRBV15 CATSRPIVAKNIQYF TGTGCCACCAGCAGACCCATCGTAGCCAAAAACATTCAGTACTTC
NA 15 TRBJ2-5 NA TRBV4-3 CASSPRSRGRETQYF TGCGCCAGCAGCCCCCGGAGTAGAGGACGGGAGACCCAGTACTTC
NA 15 TRBJ1-5 few TRBV12-3/TRBV12-4 CASSYTRTVNQPQHF TGTGCCAGCAGTTACACCCGGACAGTCAATCAGCCCCAGCATTTT
NA 13 TRBJ2-2 NA TRBV10-1 CASSGTDAGELFF TGCGCCAGCAGTGGTACGGATGCCGGGGAGCTGTTTTTT
NA 13 TRBJ1-4 NA TRBV7-2 CASTPGFGEKLFF TGTGCCAGCACGCCAGGGTTCGGTGAAAAACTGTTTTTT
TRBD2 14 TRBJ2-3 few TRBV20-1 CSGGLTSGGNTQYF TGCAGTGGCGGCCTGACTAGCGGGGGGAATACGCAGTATTTT